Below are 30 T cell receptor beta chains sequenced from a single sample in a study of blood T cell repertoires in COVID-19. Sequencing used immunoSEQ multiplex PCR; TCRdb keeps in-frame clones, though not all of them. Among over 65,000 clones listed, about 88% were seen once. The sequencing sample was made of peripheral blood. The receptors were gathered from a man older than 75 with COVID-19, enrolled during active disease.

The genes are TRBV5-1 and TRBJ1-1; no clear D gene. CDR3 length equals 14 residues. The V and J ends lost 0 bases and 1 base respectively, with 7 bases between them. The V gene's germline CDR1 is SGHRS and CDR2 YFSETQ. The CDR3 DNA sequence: TGCGCCAGCAGCTTGGAAAGCGGGAACACTGAAGCTTTCTTT. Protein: CASSLESGNTEAFF.

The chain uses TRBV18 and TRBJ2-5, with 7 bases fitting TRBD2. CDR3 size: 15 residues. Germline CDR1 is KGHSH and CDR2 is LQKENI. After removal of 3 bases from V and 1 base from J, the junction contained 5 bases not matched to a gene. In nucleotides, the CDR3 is TGTGCCAGCTCACCCCCTGGGAGGGTCCAAGAGACCCAGTACTTC. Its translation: CASSPPGRVQETQYF.

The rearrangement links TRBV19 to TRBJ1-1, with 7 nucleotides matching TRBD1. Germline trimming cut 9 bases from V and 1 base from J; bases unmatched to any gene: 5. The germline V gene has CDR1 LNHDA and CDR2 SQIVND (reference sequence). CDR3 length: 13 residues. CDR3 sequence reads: CASTRGKNTEAFF. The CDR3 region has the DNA TGTGCCAGCACCAGGGGGAAGAACACTGAAGCTTTCTTT.

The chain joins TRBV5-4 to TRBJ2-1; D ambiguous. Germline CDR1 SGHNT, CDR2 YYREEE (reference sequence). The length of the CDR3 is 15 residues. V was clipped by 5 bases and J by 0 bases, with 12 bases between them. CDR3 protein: CASSSDISSYNEQFF. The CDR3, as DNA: TGTGCCAGCAGTTCCGACATAAGCTCCTACAATGAGCAGTTCTTC.

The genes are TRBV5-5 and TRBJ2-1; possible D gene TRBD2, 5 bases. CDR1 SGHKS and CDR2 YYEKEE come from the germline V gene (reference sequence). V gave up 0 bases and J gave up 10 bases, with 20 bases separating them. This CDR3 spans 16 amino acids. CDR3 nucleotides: TGTGCCAGCAGCTTGGGAGGGCTAGAGGGCCTAGGGGAGCAGTTCTTC. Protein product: CASSLGGLEGLGEQFF.

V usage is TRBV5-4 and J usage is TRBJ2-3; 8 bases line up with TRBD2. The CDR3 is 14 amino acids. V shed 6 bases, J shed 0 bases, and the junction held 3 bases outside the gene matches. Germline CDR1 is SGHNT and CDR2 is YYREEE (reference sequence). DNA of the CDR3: TGTGCCAGCAAACGGGGGGGGAGCACAGATACGCAGTATTTT. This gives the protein CASKRGGSTDTQYF.

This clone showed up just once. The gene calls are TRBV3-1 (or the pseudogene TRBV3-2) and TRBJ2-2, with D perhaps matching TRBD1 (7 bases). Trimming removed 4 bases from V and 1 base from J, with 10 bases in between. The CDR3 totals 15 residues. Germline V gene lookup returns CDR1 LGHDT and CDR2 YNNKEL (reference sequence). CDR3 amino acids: CASSRGTVNTGELFF. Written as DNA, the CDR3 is TGTGCCAGCAGCCGCGGGACAGTGAACACCGGGGAGCTGTTTTTT.

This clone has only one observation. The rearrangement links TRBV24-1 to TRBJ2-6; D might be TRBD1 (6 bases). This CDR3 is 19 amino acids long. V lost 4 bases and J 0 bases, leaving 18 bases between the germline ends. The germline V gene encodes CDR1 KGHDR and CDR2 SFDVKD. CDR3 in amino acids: CATSDARQGKSSGANVLTF. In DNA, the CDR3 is TGTGCCACCAGTGACGCCCGGCAGGGGAAAAGCTCTGGGGCCAACGTCCTGACTTTC.

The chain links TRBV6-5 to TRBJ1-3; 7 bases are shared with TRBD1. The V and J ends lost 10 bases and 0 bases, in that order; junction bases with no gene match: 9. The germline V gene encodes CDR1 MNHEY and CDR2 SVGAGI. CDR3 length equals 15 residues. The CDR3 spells CAIRRQGGSGNTIYF. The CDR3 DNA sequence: TGTGCCATCAGGCGGCAGGGGGGCTCTGGAAACACCATATATTTT.

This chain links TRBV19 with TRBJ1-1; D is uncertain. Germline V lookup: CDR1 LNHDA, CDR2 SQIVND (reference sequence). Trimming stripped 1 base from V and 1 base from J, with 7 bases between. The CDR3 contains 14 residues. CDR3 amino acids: CASSIGPGNTEAFF. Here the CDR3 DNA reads TGTGCCAGTAGTATAGGTCCGGGGAACACTGAAGCTTTCTTT.

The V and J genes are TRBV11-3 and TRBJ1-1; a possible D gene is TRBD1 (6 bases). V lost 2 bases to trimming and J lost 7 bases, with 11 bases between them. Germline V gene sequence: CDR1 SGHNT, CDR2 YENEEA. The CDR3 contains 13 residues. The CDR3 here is CASSLRTDREAFF. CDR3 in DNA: TGTGCCAGCAGCTTAAGGACAGATCGTGAAGCTTTCTTT.

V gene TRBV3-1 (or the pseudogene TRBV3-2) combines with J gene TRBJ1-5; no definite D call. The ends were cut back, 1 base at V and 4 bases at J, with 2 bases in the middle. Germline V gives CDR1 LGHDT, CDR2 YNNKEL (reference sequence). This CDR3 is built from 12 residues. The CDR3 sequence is CASSQANQPQHF. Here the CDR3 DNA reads TGTGCCAGCAGCCAAGCGAATCAGCCCCAGCATTTT.

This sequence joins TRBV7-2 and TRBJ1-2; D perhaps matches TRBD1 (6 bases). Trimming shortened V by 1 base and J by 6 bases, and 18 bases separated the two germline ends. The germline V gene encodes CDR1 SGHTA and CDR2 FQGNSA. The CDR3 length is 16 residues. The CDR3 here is CASSLDESLGAHGYTF. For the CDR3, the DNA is TGTGCCAGCAGCTTAGACGAAAGTTTGGGGGCCCATGGCTACACCTTC.

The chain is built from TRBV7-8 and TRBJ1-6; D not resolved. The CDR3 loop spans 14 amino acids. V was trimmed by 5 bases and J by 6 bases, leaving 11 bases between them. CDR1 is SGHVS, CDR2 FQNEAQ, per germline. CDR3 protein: CASSRGLINSPLHF. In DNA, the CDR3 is TGTGCCAGCAGCCGAGGACTGATTAATTCACCCCTCCACTTT. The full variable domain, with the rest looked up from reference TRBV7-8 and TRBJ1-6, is GAGVSQSPRYKVAKRGQDVALRCDPISGHVSLFWYQQALGQGPEFLTYFQNEAQLDKSGLPSDRFFAERPEGSVSTLKIQRTQQEDSAVYLCASSRGLINSPLHFGNGTRLTVT.

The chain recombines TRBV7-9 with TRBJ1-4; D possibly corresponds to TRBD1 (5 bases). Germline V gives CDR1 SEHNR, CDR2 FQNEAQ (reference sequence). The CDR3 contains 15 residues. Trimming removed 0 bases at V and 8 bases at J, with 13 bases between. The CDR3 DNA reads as TGTGCCAGCAGCTTAGCGGGGACTGCCCAAGAAAAACTGTTTTTT. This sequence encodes CASSLAGTAQEKLFF.

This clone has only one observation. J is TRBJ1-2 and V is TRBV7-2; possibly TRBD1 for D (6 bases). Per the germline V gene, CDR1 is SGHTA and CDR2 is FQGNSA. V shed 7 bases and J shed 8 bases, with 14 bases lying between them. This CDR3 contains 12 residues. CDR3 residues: CASTNRAPGYTF. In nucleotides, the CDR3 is TGTGCCAGCACCAACAGGGCGCCCGGCTACACCTTC.

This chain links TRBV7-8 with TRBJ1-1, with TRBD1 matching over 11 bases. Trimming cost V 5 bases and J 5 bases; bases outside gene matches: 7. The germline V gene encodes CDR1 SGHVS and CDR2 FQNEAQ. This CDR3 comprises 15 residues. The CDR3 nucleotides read TGTGCCAGCAGCCTCCAGGGACAGGGGGGTACTGAAGCTTTCTTT. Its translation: CASSLQGQGGTEAFF.

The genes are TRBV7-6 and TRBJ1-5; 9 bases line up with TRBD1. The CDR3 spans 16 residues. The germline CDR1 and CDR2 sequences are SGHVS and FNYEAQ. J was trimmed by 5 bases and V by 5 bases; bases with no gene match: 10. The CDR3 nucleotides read TGTGCCAGCAGCCAAGGGACAGGGAGGTTCGATCAGCCCCAGCATTTT. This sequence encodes CASSQGTGRFDQPQHF. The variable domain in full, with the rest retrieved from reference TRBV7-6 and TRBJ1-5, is GAGVSQSPRYKVTKRGQDVALRCDPISGHVSLYWYRQALGQGPEFLTYFNYEAQQDKSGLPNDRFSAERPEGSISTLTIQRTEQRDSAMYRCASSQGTGRFDQPQHFGDGTRLSIL.

For the CDR3, the DNA is TGCGCCAGCAGCGATACAGGGAATAACGGGGAGCTGTTTTTT. Residues: CASSDTGNNGELFF. The chain uses TRBV5-1 and TRBJ2-2; TRBD1 might be the D (6 bases). Germline V lookup: CDR1 SGHRS, CDR2 YFSETQ. CDR3 length equals 14 residues. The V gene lost 4 bases and the J gene lost 7 bases, with 14 bases spanning the gap.

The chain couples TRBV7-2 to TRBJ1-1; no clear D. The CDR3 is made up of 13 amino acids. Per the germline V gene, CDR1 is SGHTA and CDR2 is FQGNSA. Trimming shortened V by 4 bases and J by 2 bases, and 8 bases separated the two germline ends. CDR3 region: CASSSQANTEAFF. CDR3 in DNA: TGTGCCAGCAGCTCCCAGGCTAACACTGAAGCTTTCTTT.

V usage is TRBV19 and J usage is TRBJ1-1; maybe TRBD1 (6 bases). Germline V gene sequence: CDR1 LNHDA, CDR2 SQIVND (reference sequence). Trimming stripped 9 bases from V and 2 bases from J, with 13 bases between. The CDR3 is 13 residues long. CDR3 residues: CASEWTANTEAFF. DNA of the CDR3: TGTGCCAGCGAATGGACAGCCAACACTGAAGCTTTCTTT.

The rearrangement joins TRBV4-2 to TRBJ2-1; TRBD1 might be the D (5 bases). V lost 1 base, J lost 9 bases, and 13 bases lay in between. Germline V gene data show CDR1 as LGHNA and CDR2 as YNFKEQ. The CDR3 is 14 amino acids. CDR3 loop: CASSQADVRGEQFF. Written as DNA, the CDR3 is TGTGCCAGCAGCCAAGCCGACGTTAGGGGTGAGCAGTTCTTC.

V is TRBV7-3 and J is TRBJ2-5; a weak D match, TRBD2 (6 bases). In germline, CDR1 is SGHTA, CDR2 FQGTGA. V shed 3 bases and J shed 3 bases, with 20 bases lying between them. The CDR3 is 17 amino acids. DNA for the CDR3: TGTGCCAGCAGCTTGGGGCGGCCGTGGCGGGGTGAAGAGACCCAGTACTTC. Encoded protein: CASSLGRPWRGEETQYF.

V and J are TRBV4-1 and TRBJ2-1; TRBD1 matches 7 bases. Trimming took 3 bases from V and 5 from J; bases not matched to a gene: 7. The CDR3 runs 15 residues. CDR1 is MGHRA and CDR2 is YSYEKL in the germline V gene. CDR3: CASSHDGTANNEQFF. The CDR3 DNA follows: TGCGCCAGCAGCCACGACGGGACAGCTAACAATGAGCAGTTCTTC.

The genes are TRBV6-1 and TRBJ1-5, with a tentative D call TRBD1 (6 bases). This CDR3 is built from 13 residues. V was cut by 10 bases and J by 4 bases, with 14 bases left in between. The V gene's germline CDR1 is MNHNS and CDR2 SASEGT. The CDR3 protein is CAMHQGINQPQHF. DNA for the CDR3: TGTGCCATGCACCAGGGGATAAATCAGCCCCAGCATTTT.

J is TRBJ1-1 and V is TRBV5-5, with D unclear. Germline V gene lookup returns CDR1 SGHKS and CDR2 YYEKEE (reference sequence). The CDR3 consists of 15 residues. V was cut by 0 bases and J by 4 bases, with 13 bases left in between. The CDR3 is CASSLDRGQTTEAFF. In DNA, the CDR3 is TGTGCCAGCAGCTTGGATCGAGGGCAGACCACTGAAGCTTTCTTT.

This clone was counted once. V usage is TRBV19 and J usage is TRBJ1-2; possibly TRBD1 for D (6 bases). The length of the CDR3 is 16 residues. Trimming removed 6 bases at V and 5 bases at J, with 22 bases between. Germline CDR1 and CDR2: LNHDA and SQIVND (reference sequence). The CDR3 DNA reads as TGTGCCAGTAGCACCGGGGACACGGGGCCTTGGTATGGCTACACCTTC. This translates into CASSTGDTGPWYGYTF.

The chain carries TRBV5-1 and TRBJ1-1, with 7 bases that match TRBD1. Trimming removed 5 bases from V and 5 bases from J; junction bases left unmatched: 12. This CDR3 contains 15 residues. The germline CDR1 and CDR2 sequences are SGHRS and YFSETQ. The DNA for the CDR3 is TGCGCCAGCAGAATACAGGGGATATCGATGACTGAAGCTTTCTTT. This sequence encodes CASRIQGISMTEAFF.

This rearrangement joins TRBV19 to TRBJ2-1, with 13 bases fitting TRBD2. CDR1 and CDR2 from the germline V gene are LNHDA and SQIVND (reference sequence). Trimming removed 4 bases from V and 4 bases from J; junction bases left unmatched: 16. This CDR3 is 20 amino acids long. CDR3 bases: TGTGCCAGTAGTAGCGGATGGACTAGCGGGGGTTCCCACCCTTACAATGAGCAGTTCTTC. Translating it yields CASSSGWTSGGSHPYNEQFF.

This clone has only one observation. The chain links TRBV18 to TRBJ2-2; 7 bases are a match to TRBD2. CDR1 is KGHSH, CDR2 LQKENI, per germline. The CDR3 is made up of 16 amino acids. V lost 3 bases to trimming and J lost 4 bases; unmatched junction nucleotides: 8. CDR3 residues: CASSPNGAGLTGELFF. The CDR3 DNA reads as TGTGCCAGCTCACCGAACGGAGCGGGGCTCACCGGGGAGCTGTTTTTT.